This TCR beta chain comes out of a study of CD8 T cells in Susac syndrome. CDR1 SQVTM and CDR2 ANQGSEA come from the germline V gene. The V gene lost 4 bases and the J gene lost 8 bases, with 18 bases spanning the gap. CDR3 size: 14 residues. In blood CD8+ and CD4+ T cells, TCR beta underwent sequencing. TEMRA cells were FACS-enriched and CD8+ and CD4+ T cells negatively isolated. RNA totalling about 0.45 to 1 ug underwent reverse transcription with random hexamers. TCR beta CDR3 was amplified by immunoSEQ multiplex PCR. This amplification extended across 54 Vbeta and 13 Jbeta segments. TCRdb reprocessed the immunoSEQ multiplex PCR reads with MiXCR, giving one entry per CDR3 protein. The sample holds approximately 180,000 distinct CDR3 sequences; around 95% are singletons and the top ten take approximately 0.09%.

This TCR came from a human donor with multiple sclerosis. The J gene is TRBJ2-1, the V gene TRBV29-1; no firm D call. Sequencing input: CD4+ T cells from PBMCs. CDR3 bases: TGCAGCGTTGGTGGCAGAGTGGGTCTCGATGAGCAGTTCTTC. The encoded protein is CSVGGRVGLDEQFF.